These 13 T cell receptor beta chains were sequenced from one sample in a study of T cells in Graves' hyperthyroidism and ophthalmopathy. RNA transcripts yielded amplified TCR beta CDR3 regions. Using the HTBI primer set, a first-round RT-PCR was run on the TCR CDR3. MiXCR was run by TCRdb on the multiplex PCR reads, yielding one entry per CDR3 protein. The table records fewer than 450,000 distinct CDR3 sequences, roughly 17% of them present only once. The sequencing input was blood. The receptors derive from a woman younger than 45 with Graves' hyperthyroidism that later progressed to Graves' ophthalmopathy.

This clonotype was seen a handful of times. The DNA of the CDR3 is TGTGCCAGCAGTGATTTGGGCTTAACCTACGAGCAGTACTTC. As protein: CASSDLGLTYEQYF. The J gene is TRBJ2-7, the V gene TRBV6-1; D is unclear. The germline V gene has CDR1 MNHNS and CDR2 SASEGT. CDR3 size: 14 residues. V shed 3 bases and J shed 2 bases, with 11 bases lying between them.

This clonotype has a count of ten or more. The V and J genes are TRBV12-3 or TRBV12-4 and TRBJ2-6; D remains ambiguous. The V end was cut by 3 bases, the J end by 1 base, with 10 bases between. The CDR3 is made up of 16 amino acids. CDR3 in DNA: TGTGCCAGCAGTTTGCCCTTCCCATCTGGGGCCAACGTCCTGACTTTC. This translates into CASSLPFPSGANVLTF.

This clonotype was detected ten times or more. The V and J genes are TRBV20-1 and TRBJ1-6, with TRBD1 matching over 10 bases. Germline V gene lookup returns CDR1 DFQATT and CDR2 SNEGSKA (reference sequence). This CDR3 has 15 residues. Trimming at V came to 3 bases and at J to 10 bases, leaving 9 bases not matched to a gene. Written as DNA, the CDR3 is TGCAGTGCTAGTCGAGGGGGGACAGGGGAGTCACCCCTCCACTTT. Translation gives CSASRGGTGESPLHF.

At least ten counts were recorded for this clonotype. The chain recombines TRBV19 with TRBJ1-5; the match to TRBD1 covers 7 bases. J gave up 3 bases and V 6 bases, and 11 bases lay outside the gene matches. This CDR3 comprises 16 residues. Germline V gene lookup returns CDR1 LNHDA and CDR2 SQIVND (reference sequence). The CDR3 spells CASRPDAGTVNQPQHF. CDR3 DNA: TGTGCCAGTAGACCCGACGCCGGGACAGTCAATCAGCCCCAGCATTTT.

The CDR3 loop is CASSSAGTSGNVQFF. The DNA of the CDR3 is TGTGCCAGCAGTTCAGCTGGGACTAGCGGGAATGTACAGTTCTTC. The chain recombines TRBV2 with TRBJ2-1, with 13 positions matching TRBD2. This CDR3 contains 15 residues. The trim removed 5 bases at V and 13 bases at J, leaving 11 bases unmatched. The germline V gene encodes CDR1 SNHLY and CDR2 FYNNEI.

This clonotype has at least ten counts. The CDR3 here is CASRGGSEQNTEAFF. CDR3 nucleotides: TGTGCCAGCAGGGGGGGAAGTGAACAGAACACTGAAGCTTTCTTT. The chain combines TRBV12-3 or TRBV12-4 with TRBJ1-1; tentative D call: TRBD1 (5 bases). The V end was cut by 6 bases, the J end by 1 base, with 15 bases between. The CDR3 spans 15 residues.

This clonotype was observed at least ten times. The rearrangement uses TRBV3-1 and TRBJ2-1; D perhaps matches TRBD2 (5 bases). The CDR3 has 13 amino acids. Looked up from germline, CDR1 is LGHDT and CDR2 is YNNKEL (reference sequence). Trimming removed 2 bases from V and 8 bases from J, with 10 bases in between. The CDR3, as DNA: TGTGCCAGCAGCCAAAGCCTAGCCCATGAGCAGTTCTTC. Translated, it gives CASSQSLAHEQFF.

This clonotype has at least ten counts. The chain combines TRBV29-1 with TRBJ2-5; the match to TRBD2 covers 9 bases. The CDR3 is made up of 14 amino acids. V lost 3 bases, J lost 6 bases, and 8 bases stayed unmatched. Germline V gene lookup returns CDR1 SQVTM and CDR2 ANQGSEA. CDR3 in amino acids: CSVDRGRVPKTQYF. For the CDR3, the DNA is TGCAGCGTTGATCGCGGGAGGGTCCCCAAGACCCAGTACTTC.

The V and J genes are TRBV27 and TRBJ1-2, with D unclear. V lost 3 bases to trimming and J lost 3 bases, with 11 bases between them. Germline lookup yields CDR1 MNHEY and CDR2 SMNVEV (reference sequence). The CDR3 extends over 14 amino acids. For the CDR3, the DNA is TGTGCCAGCAGTTTTCAAGGAAAAGACTATGGCTACACCTTC. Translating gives CASSFQGKDYGYTF.

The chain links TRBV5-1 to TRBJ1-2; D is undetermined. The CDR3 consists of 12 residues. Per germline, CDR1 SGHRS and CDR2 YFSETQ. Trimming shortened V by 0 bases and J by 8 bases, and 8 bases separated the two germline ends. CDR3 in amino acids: CASSLDSQGYTF. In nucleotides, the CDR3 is TGCGCCAGCAGCTTGGATAGTCAGGGCTACACCTTC.

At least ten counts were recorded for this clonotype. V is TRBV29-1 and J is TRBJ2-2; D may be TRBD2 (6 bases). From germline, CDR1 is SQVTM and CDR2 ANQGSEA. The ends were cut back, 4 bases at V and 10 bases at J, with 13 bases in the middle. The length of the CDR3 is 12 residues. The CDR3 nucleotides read TGCAGCGTTGGACAGTCGGGAGCGGAGCTGTTTTTT. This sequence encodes CSVGQSGAELFF.

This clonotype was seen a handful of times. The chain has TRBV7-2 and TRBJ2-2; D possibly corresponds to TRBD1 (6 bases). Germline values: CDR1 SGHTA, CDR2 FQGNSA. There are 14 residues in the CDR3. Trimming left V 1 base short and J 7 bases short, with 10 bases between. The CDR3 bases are TGTGCCAGCAGCTTAGGGGGGCTAGGCGGGGAGCTGTTTTTT. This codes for CASSLGGLGGELFF.

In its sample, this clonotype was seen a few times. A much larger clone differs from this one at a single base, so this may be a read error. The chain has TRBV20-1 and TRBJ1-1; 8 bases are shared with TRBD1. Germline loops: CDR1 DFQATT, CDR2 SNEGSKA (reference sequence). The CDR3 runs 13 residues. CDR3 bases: TGCAGTGATAGAGACAGGGGCGACACTGAAGCTTTCTTT. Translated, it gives CSDRDRGDTEAFF.